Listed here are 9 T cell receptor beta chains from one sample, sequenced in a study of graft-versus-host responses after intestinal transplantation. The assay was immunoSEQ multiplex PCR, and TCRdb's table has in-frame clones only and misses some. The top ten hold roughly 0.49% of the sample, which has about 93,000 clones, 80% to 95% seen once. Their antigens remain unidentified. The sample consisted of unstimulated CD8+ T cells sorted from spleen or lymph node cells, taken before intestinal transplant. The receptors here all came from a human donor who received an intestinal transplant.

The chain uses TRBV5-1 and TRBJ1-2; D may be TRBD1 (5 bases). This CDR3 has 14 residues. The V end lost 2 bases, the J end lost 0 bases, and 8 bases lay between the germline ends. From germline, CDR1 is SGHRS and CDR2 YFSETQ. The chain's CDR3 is CASSFDRPNYGYTF. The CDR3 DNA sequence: TGCGCCAGCAGCTTCGACAGACCTAACTATGGCTACACCTTC.

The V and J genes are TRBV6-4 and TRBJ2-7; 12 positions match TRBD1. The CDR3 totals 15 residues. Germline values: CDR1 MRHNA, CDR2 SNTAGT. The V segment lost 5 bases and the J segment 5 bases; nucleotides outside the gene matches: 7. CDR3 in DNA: TGTGCCAGCAGTCCAGCCGGGACAGGGGGCGACGAGCAGTACTTC. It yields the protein CASSPAGTGGDEQYF.

CDR3 in DNA: TGCGCCAGCAGCCACGACCGCGGGTCCTACGAGCAGTACTTC. As protein: CASSHDRGSYEQYF. V is TRBV4-1 and J is TRBJ2-7, with D tentatively TRBD2 (5 bases). Germline V gene data show CDR1 as MGHRA and CDR2 as YSYEKL. The V end was cut by 3 bases, the J end by 1 base, with 10 bases between. This CDR3 has 14 amino acids.

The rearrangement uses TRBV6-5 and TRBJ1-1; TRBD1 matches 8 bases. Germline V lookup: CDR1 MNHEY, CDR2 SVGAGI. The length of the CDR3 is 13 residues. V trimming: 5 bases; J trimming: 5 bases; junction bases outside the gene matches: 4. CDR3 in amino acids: CASSGTGGTEAFF. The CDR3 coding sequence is TGTGCCAGCAGTGGGACAGGCGGGACTGAAGCTTTCTTT.

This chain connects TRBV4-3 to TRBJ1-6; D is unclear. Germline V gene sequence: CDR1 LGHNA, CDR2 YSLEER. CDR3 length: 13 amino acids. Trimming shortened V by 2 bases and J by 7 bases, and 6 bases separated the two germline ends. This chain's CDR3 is CASSQTRNSPLHF. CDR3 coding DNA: TGCGCCAGCAGCCAAACACGAAATTCACCCCTCCACTTT.

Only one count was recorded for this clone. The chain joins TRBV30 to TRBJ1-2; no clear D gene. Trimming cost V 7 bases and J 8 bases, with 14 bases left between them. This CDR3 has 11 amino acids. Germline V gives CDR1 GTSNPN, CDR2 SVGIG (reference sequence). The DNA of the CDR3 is TGTGCCTCGACTGAGTTCGGGGGCTACACCTTC. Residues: CASTEFGGYTF.

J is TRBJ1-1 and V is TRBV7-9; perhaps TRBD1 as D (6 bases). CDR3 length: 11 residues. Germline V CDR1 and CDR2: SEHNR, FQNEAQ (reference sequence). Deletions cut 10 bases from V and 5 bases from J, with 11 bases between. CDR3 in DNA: TGTGCCACCGACAGGCTAACTGAAGCTTTCTTT. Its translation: CATDRLTEAFF.

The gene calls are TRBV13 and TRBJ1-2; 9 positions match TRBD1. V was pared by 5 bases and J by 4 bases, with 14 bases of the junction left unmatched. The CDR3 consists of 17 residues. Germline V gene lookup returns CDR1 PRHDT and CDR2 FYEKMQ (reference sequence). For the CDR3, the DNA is TGTGCCAGCAGCGGGGGTAGGTCGGGACAGGGTATCTATGGCTACACCTTC. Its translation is CASSGGRSGQGIYGYTF.

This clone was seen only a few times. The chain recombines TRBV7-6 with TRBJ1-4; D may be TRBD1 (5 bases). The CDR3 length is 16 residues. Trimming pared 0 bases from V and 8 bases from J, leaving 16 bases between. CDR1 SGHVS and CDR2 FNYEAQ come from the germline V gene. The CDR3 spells CASSLAAGGGGEKLFF. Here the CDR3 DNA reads TGTGCCAGCAGCTTAGCCGCGGGAGGCGGGGGGGAAAAACTGTTTTTT.